The source of this T cell receptor (beta chain) is a study of T cell repertoires in cytomegalovirus infection. The study, taken as a whole, reports: People with CMV and the relevant HLA were identified by cumulative public TCR beta family frequency.

This clonotype was counted only a few times. What it binds is not known. Each CDR3 protein gets one entry after TCRdb re-called the reads with MiXCR. The sample holds under 200,000 distinct CDR3 sequences; less than 9.5% are singletons and the top ten take about 4.6%. Germline assignment: CDR1 SGHRS and CDR2 YFSETQ. The CDR3 has 15 residues. Trimming left V 1 base short and J 6 bases short, with 14 bases between. The V gene is TRBV5-1, the J gene TRBJ2-1; a weak D match, TRBD2 (6 bases). Sequenced sample: PBMCs. The TCR comes from a human donor in good health (CMV status not recorded). Some clones in this sample may be carry-over from other donors' samples. The CDR3 nucleotides read TGCGCCAGCAGCTTGCTCGGCGGGAAGGCCAATGAGCAGTTCTTC. This gives the protein CASSLLGGKANEQFF.